The following is a T cell receptor beta chain sequence with its context. The CDR3 contains 14 residues. V lost 3 bases and J lost 9; bases outside the gene matches: 9. Germline-derived CDR1 and CDR2 are DFQATT and SNEGSKA (reference sequence). Some clones are missing from TCRdb's copy, which holds only in-frame ones; the method was immunoSEQ multiplex PCR. The table records fewer than 300,000 clones, approximately 81% of them present only once. This entry comes from a study of blood T cell repertoires in COVID-19. This rearrangement joins TRBV20-1 to TRBJ2-1; TRBD2 agrees at 9 bases. The receptor's source is a woman aged 18-29 years with acute or convalescent COVID-19. Sequenced material: peripheral blood. CDR3 DNA: TGCAGTGCTAGTAAGGTCCGCGGGAGGGGTGAGCAGTTCTTC. Translation gives CSASKVRGRGEQFF.